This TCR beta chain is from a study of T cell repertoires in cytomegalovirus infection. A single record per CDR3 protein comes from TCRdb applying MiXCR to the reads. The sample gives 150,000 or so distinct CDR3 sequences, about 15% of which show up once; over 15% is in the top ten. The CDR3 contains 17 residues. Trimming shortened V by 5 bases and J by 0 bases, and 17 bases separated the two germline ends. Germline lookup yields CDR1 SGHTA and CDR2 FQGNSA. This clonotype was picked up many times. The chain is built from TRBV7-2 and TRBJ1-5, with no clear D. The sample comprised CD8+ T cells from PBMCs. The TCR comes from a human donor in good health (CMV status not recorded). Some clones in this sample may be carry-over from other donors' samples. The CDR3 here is CASSDPGGDYSNQPQHF. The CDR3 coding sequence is TGTGCCAGCAGCGATCCCGGTGGGGATTATAGCAATCAGCCCCAGCATTTT.